The 21 T cell receptor beta chains listed next were all sequenced from one sample in a study of cytomegalovirus exposure and HLA in healthy donors. TCRdb's copy holds only in-frame clones and misses some; the assay was immunoSEQ multiplex PCR. The sample contains roughly 260,000 clones, nearly 90% of which appear only once. The sample consisted of PBMCs. The receptors were sampled from a woman under 30 in good health and CMV-seronegative.

This rearrangement joins TRBV5-1 to TRBJ2-1; 14 positions match TRBD2. The V segment lost 10 bases and the J segment 5 bases; nucleotides outside the gene matches: 8. CDR3 size: 15 residues. From germline, CDR1 is SGHRS and CDR2 YFSETQ. The CDR3 protein is CAGRLAGGPNNEQFF. The CDR3 nucleotides read TGCGCCGGAAGACTAGCGGGGGGGCCAAACAATGAGCAGTTCTTC.

This rearrangement joins TRBV16 to TRBJ2-1; possible D gene TRBD1, 5 bases. CDR1 and CDR2 (germline): KGHSY, FQNENV. Trimming stripped 1 base from V and 1 base from J, with 17 bases between. CDR3 length equals 18 residues. CDR3 in DNA: TGTGCCAGCAGCCAATTTCGTACAGGCGACGCGTCCTACAATGAGCAGTTCTTC. Its protein product is CASSQFRTGDASYNEQFF.

Only a few counts were recorded for this clone. The V call is TRBV9, the J call TRBJ1-6, with no clear D. Germline loops: CDR1 SGDLS, CDR2 YYNGEE. V shed 4 bases and J shed 10 bases, with 15 bases lying between them. The CDR3 contains 14 residues. CDR3 residues: CASSHQEGWSPLHF. The CDR3 DNA reads as TGTGCCAGCAGCCACCAAGAGGGATGGTCACCCCTCCACTTT.

This chain uses TRBV5-6 with TRBJ1-2; a possible D gene is TRBD1 (6 bases). Germline V gives CDR1 SGHDT, CDR2 YYEEEE. V lost 5 bases, J lost 1 base, and 21 bases lay in between. This CDR3 contains 17 residues. DNA for the CDR3: TGTGCCAGCAGTTCAACTGAGCAGGGACATTTTAACTATGGCTACACCTTC. This encodes CASSSTEQGHFNYGYTF.

The count of this clone is one. The rearrangement uses TRBV19 and TRBJ1-1; no clear D. The V and J ends lost 4 bases and 4 bases respectively, with 16 bases between them. This CDR3 has 15 residues. Looked up from germline, CDR1 is LNHDA and CDR2 is SQIVND (reference sequence). CDR3 nucleotide sequence: TGTGCCAGTAGTACCGGCGGGAACTTGGGCACTGAAGCTTTCTTT. The encoded protein is CASSTGGNLGTEAFF.

The chain has TRBV4-1 and TRBJ1-2; possibly TRBD1 for D (6 bases). Trimming took off 6 bases at V and 3 bases at J, with 14 bases between the two ends. The CDR3 runs to 14 residues. Germline-derived CDR1 and CDR2 are MGHRA and YSYEKL. CDR3 amino acids: CASSHGGRDYGYTF. The DNA of the CDR3 is TGCGCCAGCAGTCACGGGGGGCGCGACTATGGCTACACCTTC.

J is TRBJ2-5 and V is TRBV2, with D maybe TRBD1 (6 bases). The CDR3 is made up of 16 amino acids. V dropped 4 bases and J dropped 2 bases, with 17 bases sitting between them. Per the germline V gene, CDR1 is SNHLY and CDR2 is FYNNEI. The CDR3 coding sequence is TGTGCCAGCAGTGGAGGGGCAGGGGATATACAAGAGACCCAGTACTTC. Protein sequence: CASSGGAGDIQETQYF.

V and J are TRBV7-2 and TRBJ2-3; TRBD2 agrees at 10 bases. Germline CDR1 reads SGHTA; CDR2 reads FQGNSA. The length of the CDR3 is 16 residues. V was pared by 5 bases and J by 0 bases, with 5 bases of the junction left unmatched. CDR3 amino acids: CASSRTSGTSTDTQYF. The CDR3 DNA reads as TGTGCCAGCAGCCGGACTAGCGGTACTAGCACAGATACGCAGTATTTT.

The chain recombines TRBV14 with TRBJ2-6; D ambiguous. The ends were cut back, 1 base at V and 4 bases at J, with 5 bases in the middle. The germline V gene has CDR1 SGHDN and CDR2 FVKESK. This CDR3 is 14 amino acids long. The CDR3 region is CASSQASGANVLTF. The DNA for the CDR3 is TGTGCCAGCAGCCAAGCCTCGGGGGCCAACGTCCTGACTTTC.

This clone was picked up one time. The chain carries TRBV6-1 and TRBJ1-6, with 9 nucleotides matching TRBD1. Germline values: CDR1 MNHNS, CDR2 SASEGT. J was trimmed by 9 bases and V by 8 bases; bases with no gene match: 11. CDR3 length equals 15 residues. The DNA for the CDR3 is TGTGCCAGCCGGGGGTTGGACAGGGGTAGTTCACCCCTCCACTTT. Translating gives CASRGLDRGSSPLHF.

The chain has TRBV6-5 and TRBJ2-4, with D unresolved. The V end lost 0 bases, the J end lost 2 bases, and 8 bases lay between the germline ends. The germline CDR1 and CDR2 sequences are MNHEY and SVGAGI. The CDR3 is made up of 15 amino acids. The CDR3 loop reads CASSYSRLTKNIQYF. The CDR3 DNA follows: TGTGCCAGCAGTTACTCGAGACTTACCAAAAACATTCAGTACTTC.

This sequence joins TRBV25-1 and TRBJ1-1; no definite D call. V dropped 2 bases and J dropped 1 base, with 20 bases sitting between them. Germline CDR1 MGHDK, CDR2 SYGVNS. The CDR3 has 18 amino acids. The CDR3 sequence: CASSEMNWSGGWNTEAFF. The CDR3 nucleotides are TGTGCCAGCAGTGAAATGAATTGGTCGGGAGGGTGGAACACTGAAGCTTTCTTT.

V gene TRBV7-2 combines with J gene TRBJ2-2; D unclear. The CDR3 totals 12 residues. Germline lookup yields CDR1 SGHTA and CDR2 FQGNSA. V was pared by 3 bases and J by 8 bases, with 7 bases between. Here the CDR3 reads CASSLNGGELFF. The DNA for the CDR3 is TGTGCCAGCAGCTTGAACGGGGGGGAGCTGTTTTTT.

This clone was counted a few times. V gene TRBV7-9 combines with J gene TRBJ2-1, with 7 nucleotides matching TRBD1. The CDR3 contains 15 residues. Germline CDR1 and CDR2: SEHNR and FQNEAQ (reference sequence). V lost 5 bases, J lost 4 bases, and 8 bases stayed unmatched. The CDR3 protein is CASSLTGPGYNEQFF. Here the CDR3 DNA reads TGTGCCAGCAGCCTGACAGGGCCTGGGTACAATGAGCAGTTCTTC.

CDR3 in DNA: TGTGCCAGCAGTCCAAGACAGGGCTATGGCTACACCTTC. It is translated as CASSPRQGYGYTF. The rearrangement links TRBV28 to TRBJ1-2; TRBD1 agrees at 7 bases. Germline CDR1 and CDR2: MDHEN and SYDVKM. V trimming: 5 bases; J trimming: 4 bases; junction bases outside the gene matches: 4. There are 13 residues in the CDR3.

The V call is TRBV5-1, the J call TRBJ1-5; TRBD1 matches 9 bases. The CDR3 has 18 amino acids. Germline values: CDR1 SGHRS, CDR2 YFSETQ. Trimming cost V 3 bases and J 2 bases; bases outside gene matches: 12. The CDR3 bases are TGCGCCAGCAGCTCTGTCCCAACAGGGGGCACGGGCAATCAGCCCCAGCATTTT. Amino acid sequence: CASSSVPTGGTGNQPQHF.

The rearrangement joins TRBV11-2 to TRBJ2-1; 9 bases are shared with TRBD1. The CDR3 has 16 amino acids. J gave up 4 bases and V 5 bases, and 9 bases lay outside the gene matches. Germline values: CDR1 SGHAT, CDR2 FQNNGV. CDR3 amino acids: CASSGQGQGWYNEQFF. The CDR3 DNA reads as TGTGCCAGCAGCGGACAGGGACAGGGCTGGTACAATGAGCAGTTCTTC.

This chain joins TRBV7-2 and TRBJ1-1, with D hard to call. CDR1 is SGHTA and CDR2 is FQGNSA in the germline V gene. The CDR3 spans 13 residues. V lost 6 bases, J lost 6 bases, and 14 bases lay in between. CDR3 nucleotide sequence: TGTGCCAGCAGTCTATCGAGTTGGTCTGAAGCTTTCTTT. It specifies CASSLSSWSEAFF.

The genes are TRBV19 and TRBJ2-1; D may be TRBD1 (5 bases). CDR1 and CDR2 from the germline V gene are LNHDA and SQIVND (reference sequence). The CDR3 contains 16 residues. V gave up 2 bases and J gave up 2 bases, with 13 bases separating them. The CDR3: CASSIRGSGTYNEQFF. CDR3 nucleotide sequence: TGTGCCAGTAGTATAAGGGGCAGTGGGACCTACAATGAGCAGTTCTTC. Looking up the rest from reference TRBV19 and TRBJ2-1 gives the full variable domain: DGGITQSPKYLFRKEGQNVTLSCEQNLNHDAMYWYRQDPGQGLRLIYYSQIVNDFQKGDIAEGYSVSREKKESFPLTVTSAQKNPTAFYLCASSIRGSGTYNEQFFGPGTRLTVL.

The table lists this clone with a count of one. The V gene is TRBV6-1, the J gene TRBJ2-7, with D tentatively TRBD1 (5 bases). Germline V gene data show CDR1 as MNHNS and CDR2 as SASEGT. The CDR3 contains 11 residues. V gave up 4 bases and J gave up 6 bases, with 7 bases separating them. The CDR3 coding sequence is TGTGCCAGCAGTGGGACAACCGAGCAGTACGTC. Residues: CASSGTTEQYV.

The V call is TRBV4-1, the J call TRBJ2-1, with 8 nucleotides matching TRBD1. Germline V gene sequence: CDR1 MGHRA, CDR2 YSYEKL. Losses at the gene ends were 1 base for V and 9 bases for J; bases not matched to a gene: 17. The CDR3 runs 18 residues. The CDR3: CASSQGPPGQATMGEQFF. The CDR3, as DNA: TGCGCCAGCAGCCAAGGCCCTCCGGGACAGGCGACAATGGGTGAGCAGTTCTTC.